The T cell receptor beta chain described here comes from a study of cytomegalovirus exposure and HLA in healthy donors (dated by TCRdb to 2017 to 2019). With respect to the entire study: According to a later analysis, one platform produced both the approximately 110 validation repertoires and the approximately 660 repertoires of the first cohort. A separate validation cohort of roughly 130 different subjects was used in addition to the approximately 670-subject first cohort. High-throughput TCR immunosequencing, statistical association of individual TCRs with disease status, and machine learning were combined to predict cytomegalovirus infection status. The study was designed to test whether signatures of past pathogen exposure could be identified by cataloging public T cell receptors.

Including cysteine and phenylalanine, the CDR3 has 14 amino acids. Only CDR3 DNA remains: 42 bases, in frame from the first base. Trimming costs V 0 bases and J 6 bases, and their ends lie 6 bases apart. The germline V gene encodes CDR1 ENHRY and CDR2 SYGVKD. The donors belonged to the validation cohort of approximately 130 subjects, which was separate from the approximately 680-subject first cohort. The investigation overall reported the following: It was suggested by the authors that the approach could potentially be generalized to other disease states and immunological phenotypes. A total of 150 or so TCR beta chains were listed by the study as associated with cytomegalovirus. A later analysis had no HLA typing for the validation cohort, so co-occurrence there was scored across all 110 or so repertoires. Cytomegalovirus status was reported to be diagnosed by the classifier with high specificity and sensitivity in both the original and validation cohorts. In vitro tests confirmed that a few of the cytomegalovirus-associated TCR beta chains recognize cytomegalovirus antigens. Of the cluster scores, approximately 94% were above 0 in a later analysis, which found that TCRs clustered in the first cohort also tended to co-occur in the roughly 130 validation repertoires. Across donors, most TCR sequences were observed very rarely, whereas some public TCRs were present in many individuals.

As to this clone: The clone's antigen remains unknown. Per-base quality was not reported, and no clone a single base away is much larger than it.

Library preparation employed the immunoSEQ multiplex PCR assay. On the study's bioinformatics: A statistical classification framework was built to diagnose cytomegalovirus status from the catalog of TCR beta chain sequences. TCRdb stores this immuneACCESS table with in-frame sequences only. Part of the clones is absent; in the studies checked, under half of the shortfall reflects unresolved V genes, and no reason is known for the rest. V, J and clone size derive from that table, while D and trimming were established from the DNA sequence. The sample table holds around 300,000 clones, of which approximately 83% were seen once. The ten largest account for about 1% of the sample.

This clonotype was sampled from a woman between 18 and 30 years old in good health and CMV-seronegative. In this chain, TRBV10-3 is recombined with TRBJ1-6; the D gene cannot be named for sure. The specimen sequenced was PBMCs. The CDR3 loop reads CAISESEGNSPLHF. The bases read TGTGCCATCAGTGAGTCGGAGGGTAATTCACCCCTCCACTTT.